Presented here are 17 T cell receptor beta chains from one specimen sequenced in a study of blood T cell repertoires in COVID-19. Produced via immunoSEQ multiplex PCR; TCRdb's table is partial and in-frame only. The table includes a few hundred thousand clones, 85% to 90% detected once. The specimen was peripheral blood. The receptors stem from a woman in her 70s with active or convalescent COVID-19.

This sequence joins TRBV3-1 (or the pseudogene TRBV3-2) and TRBJ1-5, with 9 positions matching TRBD1. Germline V lookup: CDR1 LGHDT, CDR2 YNNKEL (reference sequence). The CDR3 consists of 17 residues. Trimming at V came to 5 bases and at J to 2 bases, leaving 10 bases not matched to a gene. In nucleotides, the CDR3 is TGTGCCAGCAGCAGACGGGACAGGGTAAAGGGCAATCAGCCCCAGCATTTT. As protein: CASSRRDRVKGNQPQHF.

J is TRBJ1-1 and V is TRBV6-2 or TRBV6-3, with D perhaps matching TRBD1 (6 bases). This CDR3 contains 16 residues. CDR1 is MNHEY and CDR2 is SVGEGT in the germline V gene. Trimming shortened V by 0 bases and J by 0 bases, and 11 bases separated the two germline ends. CDR3 protein: CASSYSFGQLNTEAFF. CDR3 in DNA: TGTGCCAGCAGTTACTCGTTTGGACAGTTGAACACTGAAGCTTTCTTT.

This rearrangement joins TRBV6-5 to TRBJ1-1; D not certain. CDR3 size: 13 residues. V lost 0 bases, J lost 10 bases, and 12 bases lay in between. CDR1 and CDR2 (germline): MNHEY, SVGAGI. The CDR3 region has the DNA TGTGCCAGCAGTTACTCGAGGCAGAGAGGAGCTTTCTTT. It translates to CASSYSRQRGAFF.

The J gene is TRBJ1-4, the V gene TRBV5-4; D remains ambiguous. The germline gives CDR1 SGHNT, CDR2 YYREEE (reference sequence). The CDR3 spans 15 residues. Trimming cost V 1 base and J 1 base, with 8 bases left between them. This CDR3 reads CASSLSRETNEKLFF. The CDR3 DNA reads as TGTGCCAGCAGCTTGAGCCGGGAAACTAATGAAAAACTGTTTTTT.

The rearrangement uses TRBV10-3 and TRBJ1-3, with 7 bases lining up with TRBD1. The V gene end was trimmed by 1 base and the J gene end by 9 bases; junction bases not matched to a gene: 15. This CDR3 has 17 residues. The germline V gene encodes CDR1 ENHRY and CDR2 SYGVKD. The CDR3 region is CAISELGGTAFRGTIYF. The CDR3 nucleotides read TGTGCCATCAGTGAGTTAGGCGGGACAGCCTTCCGGGGCACCATATATTTT.

CDR3 nucleotides: TGTGCCAGCAGCCCCCTCGGGGGTGGTCCTAATTCACCCCTCCACTTT. The encoded protein is CASSPLGGGPNSPLHF. The chain has TRBV7-6 and TRBJ1-6; TRBD1 is a possible D gene (5 bases). Trimming left V 5 bases short and J 6 bases short, with 17 bases between. CDR3 length: 16 amino acids. The germline gives CDR1 SGHVS, CDR2 FNYEAQ.

This clone was observed a single time. The J gene is TRBJ1-5, the V gene TRBV2, with 9 nucleotides matching TRBD1. The CDR3 loop spans 13 amino acids. J was trimmed by 9 bases and V by 8 bases; bases with no gene match: 8. Germline V CDR1 and CDR2: SNHLY, FYNNEI. CDR3: CASQGQGIGPQHF. In DNA, the CDR3 is TGTGCCAGCCAGGGACAGGGAATTGGGCCCCAGCATTTT.

V gene TRBV19 combines with J gene TRBJ2-2, with TRBD1 matching 7 bases. The CDR3 is made up of 14 amino acids. Germline V CDR1 and CDR2: LNHDA, SQIVND (reference sequence). V was pared by 7 bases and J by 3 bases, with 5 bases of the junction left unmatched. The CDR3 loop is CASTQGSDTGELFF. The CDR3 DNA is TGTGCCAGTACACAGGGGTCGGACACCGGGGAGCTGTTTTTT.

This clone has at least ten counts. V usage is TRBV6-6 and J usage is TRBJ1-4; D possibly corresponds to TRBD1 (6 bases). V was cut by 4 bases and J by 5 bases, with 8 bases left in between. The CDR3 is 13 amino acids. Per germline, CDR1 MNHNY and CDR2 SVGAGI (reference sequence). The DNA for the CDR3 is TGTGCCAGCAGTTTCAGGGGAAATGAAAAACTGTTTTTT. This encodes CASSFRGNEKLFF.

J is TRBJ2-7 and V is TRBV7-9, with D possibly matching TRBD2 (5 bases). V was shortened by 4 bases and J by 1 base, with 11 bases between the two germline ends. Germline CDR1 reads SEHNR; CDR2 reads FQNEAQ (reference sequence). The CDR3 is 14 residues long. The CDR3 loop is CASSSLRESYEQYF. The CDR3 DNA reads TGTGCCAGCAGCTCGTTAAGGGAGTCCTACGAGCAGTACTTC.

This clone appeared a single time. V is TRBV21-1 and J is TRBJ1-1. TRBV21-1 is designated a pseudogene. This CDR3 has 13 amino acids. The CDR3 sequence: CASSKQEGSEAFF. DNA for the CDR3: TGTGCCAGCAGCAAGCAAGAGGGATCTGAAGCTTTCTTT.

This chain joins TRBV10-2 and TRBJ2-7; 9 nucleotides match TRBD2. V shed 6 bases, J shed 4 bases, and the junction held 10 bases outside the gene matches. The CDR3 has 15 amino acids. The germline V gene has CDR1 WSHSY and CDR2 SAAADI. In DNA form, the CDR3 reads TGCGCCAGCAGGGTCAGTGGCGGGGGGGGGTACGAGCAGTACTTC. This sequence encodes CASRVSGGGGYEQYF.

This chain connects TRBV7-2 to TRBJ2-4; 8 bases map to TRBD1. This CDR3 contains 14 residues. Per the germline V gene, CDR1 is SGHTA and CDR2 is FQGNSA. Trimming cost V 4 bases and J 7 bases; bases outside gene matches: 6. CDR3 residues: CASSSGQGNNIQYF. In DNA form, the CDR3 reads TGTGCCAGCAGCTCTGGACAGGGCAATAACATTCAGTACTTC.

Here the CDR3 reads CASSQGTGSNYGYTF. In DNA form, the CDR3 reads TGTGCCAGCAGCCAAGGGACAGGGTCTAACTATGGCTACACCTTC. V and J are TRBV3-1 (or the pseudogene TRBV3-2) and TRBJ1-2, with 8 bases fitting TRBD1. Germline CDR1 LGHDT, CDR2 YNNKEL (reference sequence). The CDR3 has 15 amino acids. Trimming at V came to 1 base and at J to 0 bases, leaving 1 base not matched to a gene.

This clone showed up just a few times. The chain joins TRBV7-2 to TRBJ2-4; tentative D call: TRBD1 (5 bases). V was shortened by 3 bases and J by 0 bases, with 21 bases between the two germline ends. CDR1 is SGHTA and CDR2 is FQGNSA in the germline V gene. CDR3 length: 19 amino acids. CDR3 sequence: CASSLPVLDNYRAKNIQYF. The DNA of the CDR3 is TGTGCCAGCAGCTTGCCGGTTTTGGACAACTATCGAGCCAAAAACATTCAGTACTTC.

This chain connects TRBV7-2 to TRBJ1-2, with D possibly TRBD1 on 6 matching bases. Per the germline V gene, CDR1 is SGHTA and CDR2 is FQGNSA. Trimming took 2 bases from V and 7 from J, leaving 11 bases between them. The CDR3 contains 13 residues. The CDR3 DNA reads as TGTGCCAGCAGCTTAAGCAGGGGTGGTGGCTACACCTTC. It is translated as CASSLSRGGGYTF. Full variable domain (remainder filled in from reference TRBV7-2 and TRBJ1-2): GAGVSQSPSNKVTEKGKDVELRCDPISGHTALYWYRQSLGQGLEFLIYFQGNSAPDKSGLPSDRFSAERTGGSVSTLTIQRTQQEDSAVYLCASSLSRGGGYTFGSGTRLTVV.

V and J are TRBV6-1 and TRBJ1-3; D is unresolved. The germline CDR1 and CDR2 sequences are MNHNS and SASEGT. V was cut by 3 bases and J by 0 bases, with 15 bases left in between. The CDR3 consists of 17 residues. The CDR3 reads CASSDGSPLSSGNTIYF. For the CDR3, the DNA is TGTGCCAGCAGTGACGGGTCCCCTTTAAGCTCTGGAAACACCATATATTTT.